This is a list of T cell receptor beta chains from one sample in a study of CD8 T cells in Susac syndrome. TCRdb itself ran the immunoSEQ multiplex PCR reads through MiXCR, one entry per CDR3 protein. Of roughly 160,000 distinct CDR3 sequences listed, about 95% are singletons. The sequenced sample consisted of CD4+ T cells from PBMCs. The source is a human donor in good health. Each CDR3 is given with its conserved first and last residue. D genes are given only for firm matches. The size of a clone is reported for some rows only, either as once, few or many, or as a class for expanded clones.

V	D	J	size	length	DNA	CDR3
TRBV3-1	NA	TRBJ1-2	NA	15	TGTGCCAGCAGCCAAGGGGGACCCGTCAACTATGGCTACACCTTC	CASSQGGPVNYGYTF
TRBV4-3	NA	TRBJ1-1	NA	16	TGCGCCAGCAGCCAAGATCGCCGGGGCAGGGGCACTGAAGCTTTCTTT	CASSQDRRGRGTEAFF
TRBV29-1	NA	TRBJ2-1	NA	11	TGCAGCGTTGATTTTGGGTATGAGCAGTTCTTC	CSVDFGYEQFF
TRBV23-1	TRBD1	TRBJ1-2	NA	14	TGCGCCAGCAGTCAATGGAGGGACAGAAGTGGCTACACCTTC	CASSQWRDRSGYTF
TRBV6-2/TRBV6-3	NA	TRBJ1-2	NA	13	TGTGCCAGCAGCCGCCCGGACAGCTATGGCTACACCTTC	CASSRPDSYGYTF
TRBV12-3/TRBV12-4	NA	TRBJ1-6	NA	15	TGTGCCAGCAGTTTGCTGGGCGGGGGGCCTTCACCCCTCCACTTT	CASSLLGGGPSPLHF
TRBV4-1	NA	TRBJ2-3	NA	13	TGCGCCAGCAGCCCCCGACAAGCAGATACGCAGTATTTT	CASSPRQADTQYF
TRBV7-9	NA	TRBJ2-7	NA	14	TGTGCCAGCAGCTTAGCCAGGGCGGCCTACGAGCAGTACTTC	CASSLARAAYEQYF
TRBV4-3	NA	TRBJ1-2	NA	15	TGCGCCAGCAGCCAAGAGGTGGGGGACCTCGGTGGCTACACCTTC	CASSQEVGDLGGYTF
TRBV29-1	NA	TRBJ1-1	NA	13	TGCAGCGTTAGCGGCAGACAGAACACTGAAGCTTTCTTT	CSVSGRQNTEAFF
TRBV6-1	NA	TRBJ1-5	NA	14	TGTGCCAGCAGGGAACACATCGACAATCAGCCCCAGCATTTT	CASREHIDNQPQHF
TRBV4-2	NA	TRBJ1-1	NA	13	TGTGCCAGCAGCCCCTATAGGGAGACTGAAGCTTTCTTT	CASSPYRETEAFF
TRBV30	TRBD1	TRBJ2-3	NA	15	TGTGCCTGGAGTGCCTTGGGACAGGGATCCGATACGCAGTATTTT	CAWSALGQGSDTQYF
TRBV7-2	NA	TRBJ2-7	NA	15	TGTGCCAGCAGCCCCCTCGGCGGCGGTTACTACGAGCAGTACTTC	CASSPLGGGYYEQYF
TRBV30	NA	TRBJ1-5	NA	13	TGTGCCTGGGGGCCAAGGGGCAATCAGCCCCAGCATTTT	CAWGPRGNQPQHF
TRBV9	NA	TRBJ1-4	NA	17	TGTGCCAGCAGCGTAGCGCCGGATGGAGCAACTAATGAAAAACTGTTTTTT	CASSVAPDGATNEKLFF
TRBV7-9	TRBD2	TRBJ2-7	NA	15	TGTGCCAGCAGCTTGGGGACTAGCGGGGCTCGGGAGCAGTACTTC	CASSLGTSGAREQYF
TRBV2	TRBD1	TRBJ1-5	NA	17	TGTGCCAGCAGTGAAGCGCTGGAGGGGGCGTGGGATCAGCCCCAGCATTTT	CASSEALEGAWDQPQHF
TRBV29-1	NA	TRBJ2-7	NA	14	TGCAGCGTTACCTGGGACGCCCGTTCCTACGAGCAGTACTTC	CSVTWDARSYEQYF
TRBV6-5	NA	TRBJ2-5	NA	13	TGTGCCAGCAGCAACTACGGGGCCGAGACCCAGTACTTC	CASSNYGAETQYF
TRBV4-3	TRBD1	TRBJ1-6	NA	15	TGCGCCAGCAGCCAACGTGACAGGGGGAATTCACCCCTCCACTTT	CASSQRDRGNSPLHF
TRBV9	NA	TRBJ2-1	NA	13	TGTGCCAGCAACGCGGCCCCTAGCGATGAGCAGTTCTTC	CASNAAPSDEQFF
TRBV7-9	NA	TRBJ1-1	once	13	TGTGCCAGCAGCTTTGGGAAGAACACTGAAGCTTTCTTT	CASSFGKNTEAFF
TRBV29-1	NA	TRBJ2-1	NA	14	TGCAGCGTTGCAGGGGCGCGATCTGGCAATGAGCAGTTCTTC	CSVAGARSGNEQFF
TRBV20-1	TRBD2	TRBJ2-1	NA	16	TGCAGTGCTCCCCCTGCCGGGACTAGCGGGGCGAATGAGCAGTTCTTC	CSAPPAGTSGANEQFF
TRBV7-3	NA	TRBJ2-3	NA	13	TGTGCCAGCAGTCCCTCCGGGCGGAATACGCAGTATTTT	CASSPSGRNTQYF
TRBV20-1	TRBD2	TRBJ2-7	NA	14	TGCAGTGCTAGGTTCGCGCGGGGGGGCGGCGAGCAGTACTTC	CSARFARGGGEQYF
TRBV14	TRBD1	TRBJ1-6	NA	15	TGTGCCAGCAGCCGACAAACAGGGGGTAGCTCACCCCTCCACTTT	CASSRQTGGSSPLHF
TRBV27	TRBD2	TRBJ2-7	NA	16	TGTGCCAGCAGTTATCTTGTTGCGGGGGGGCCCTACGAGCAGTACTTC	CASSYLVAGGPYEQYF
TRBV18	NA	TRBJ1-6	NA	15	TGTGCCAGCTCACTAGTTGGAGGGGAGAATTCACCCCTCCACTTT	CASSLVGGENSPLHF
TRBV20-1	TRBD1	TRBJ1-1	NA	13	TGCAGTGCAAACAGGGGGAGGGTTACTGAAGCTTTCTTT	CSANRGRVTEAFF
TRBV20-1	NA	TRBJ1-1	NA	14	TGCAGTGTACTTTACGCTGGAACCCCCACTGAAGCTTTCTTT	CSVLYAGTPTEAFF
TRBV3-1	NA	TRBJ2-3	once	16	TGTGCCAGCAGCCTTGCCCAGGGCGGGGGCACAGATACGCAGTATTTT	CASSLAQGGGTDTQYF
TRBV19	NA	TRBJ2-3	NA	14	TGTGCCAGTACCGGTGAGGGAAGGTCCTATACGCAGTATTTT	CASTGEGRSYTQYF
TRBV3-1	NA	TRBJ2-1	once	15	TGTGCCAGCAGCCACTCTTCCCCAGGGTACAATGAGCAGTTCTTC	CASSHSSPGYNEQFF
TRBV20-1	TRBD1	TRBJ1-5	NA	14	TGCAGTGCGCAACACCGACAGGGACATCAGCCCCAGCATTTT	CSAQHRQGHQPQHF
TRBV7-2	NA	TRBJ1-6	once	14	TGTGCCAGCAGGACCGGGACCGGGGATTCACCCCTCCACTTT	CASRTGTGDSPLHF
TRBV9	NA	TRBJ2-5	NA	14	TGTGCCAGCAGCATCCCCGCGTGGGAAGAGACCCAGTACTTC	CASSIPAWEETQYF
TRBV2	NA	TRBJ1-2	NA	13	TGTGCCAGCAGTCCGGAGGCTCGATATGGCTACACCTTC	CASSPEARYGYTF
TRBV2	TRBD1	TRBJ1-5	NA	15	TGTGCCAGCAGGGGACAGGGGGCCAACAATCAGCCCCAGCATTTT	CASRGQGANNQPQHF
TRBV19	TRBD1	TRBJ1-2	NA	12	TGTGCCATAGGACAGGGTCGCTATGGCTACACCTTC	CAIGQGRYGYTF
TRBV9	NA	TRBJ1-2	NA	14	TGTGCCAGCAGCGTAGCAGGGGCCGGTTATGGCTACACCTTC	CASSVAGAGYGYTF
TRBV3-1	NA	TRBJ1-5	NA	15	TGTGCCAGCAGCCAAGCCTTCGGCCTCAATCAGCCCCAGCATTTT	CASSQAFGLNQPQHF
TRBV19	NA	TRBJ2-6	NA	13	TGTGCCAGTAGTACCTCTGGGGCCAACGTCCTGACTTTC	CASSTSGANVLTF
TRBV4-3	TRBD2	TRBJ2-1	NA	17	TGCGCCAGCAGCCAAGCGATAACTAGCGGGGCCTACAATGAGCAGTTCTTC	CASSQAITSGAYNEQFF
TRBV3-1	NA	TRBJ1-1	NA	15	TGTGCCAGCAGCCAAGCGCAGGTCGCGGACACTGAAGCTTTCTTT	CASSQAQVADTEAFF
TRBV19	NA	TRBJ1-4	NA	15	TGTGCCAGTAGCCGAGGGGCGGCAACTAATGAAAAACTGTTTTTT	CASSRGAATNEKLFF
TRBV7-2	TRBD1	TRBJ2-7	NA	15	TGTGCCAGCAGCTCAGGGACAGGGTCCCCCTACGAGCAGTACTTC	CASSSGTGSPYEQYF
TRBV14	TRBD1	TRBJ2-7	NA	16	TGTGCCAGCAGCCAAGGACGGGACAGGGAAACCTACGAGCAGTACTTC	CASSQGRDRETYEQYF
TRBV20-1	TRBD2	TRBJ2-3	NA	16	TGCAGTGCTAGAGTATTGAGTGGCGGGGGGTTAGATACGCAGTATTTT	CSARVLSGGGLDTQYF
TRBV3-1	NA	TRBJ1-2	NA	13	TGTGCCAGCAGCCAAGTATCTGGGGGTGGCTACACCTTC	CASSQVSGGGYTF
TRBV3-1	TRBD1	TRBJ2-1	NA	16	TGTGCCAGCAGCCAAAACTCGGGACAGGGGGGGAATGAGCAGTTCTTC	CASSQNSGQGGNEQFF